A single sample gave rise to the 8 T cell receptor beta chains below, sequenced in a study of patients and donors after allogeneic stem cell transplantation. MiXCR, run by TCRdb on the RT-PCR reads, gives a single entry per CDR3 protein. The sample has about 160,000 distinct CDR3 sequences, approximately 24% seen once; the top ten hold roughly 27%. The sequencing sample was made of blood, either unsorted or a sorted T cell fraction (not recorded which). The receptor source for this set is a human donor who was either an allogeneic HSCT recipient or a stem cell or donor lymphocyte infusion donor (not recorded which). It is not recorded whose cells these are; they may come from a transplant donor.

The chain employs TRBV18 and TRBJ1-3; possible D gene TRBD1, 6 bases. Per germline, CDR1 KGHSH and CDR2 LQKENI. The length of the CDR3 is 17 residues. Trimming left V 6 bases short and J 8 bases short, with 26 bases between. CDR3 protein: CASSPLDRFQKMDTIYF. CDR3 in DNA: TGTGCCAGCTCCCCCCTGGACAGATTTCAAAAAATGGACACCATATATTTT.

This clonotype was found a few times. This rearrangement joins TRBV12-3 or TRBV12-4 to TRBJ2-4; D call uncertain. The CDR3 contains 13 residues. Trimming removed 6 bases at V and 8 bases at J, with 14 bases between. The CDR3 is CASREQGRDIQYF. The CDR3 coding sequence is TGTGCCAGCAGAGAACAAGGAAGGGACATTCAGTACTTC.

The chain employs TRBV30 and TRBJ2-1; unclear D gene. The V end lost 3 bases, the J end lost 0 bases, and 9 bases lay between the germline ends. The CDR3 contains 14 residues. Germline V CDR1 and CDR2: GTSNPN, SVGIG (reference sequence). In DNA, the CDR3 is TGTGCCTGGAGGCCAGGCAGCTCCTACAATGAGCAGTTCTTC. Translating it yields CAWRPGSSYNEQFF.

The sample holds a few counts of this clonotype. This chain uses TRBV7-2 with TRBJ1-1; TRBD1 matches 8 bases. Germline-derived CDR1 and CDR2 are SGHTA and FQGNSA. The CDR3 runs to 15 residues. J was trimmed by 1 base and V by 5 bases; bases with no gene match: 6. The DNA for the CDR3 is TGTGCCAGCAGCCCGGCGGGACAGGAGAACACTGAAGCTTTCTTT. Amino acid sequence: CASSPAGQENTEAFF.

This clonotype came up a few times. This chain links TRBV6-1 with TRBJ2-5, with 7 bases identical to TRBD1. V lost 6 bases to trimming and J lost 4 bases; unmatched junction nucleotides: 8. Germline loops: CDR1 MNHNS, CDR2 SASEGT. The CDR3 length is 14 residues. In nucleotides, the CDR3 is TGTGCCAGCAGCCTCTGGACAGGTCGAGAGACCCAGTACTTC. This encodes CASSLWTGRETQYF.

CDR3 coding DNA: TGTGCCAGCAGTCCACAGGGCCCTGGGGCCAACGTCCTGACTTTC. Translating it yields CASSPQGPGANVLTF. This chain links TRBV2 with TRBJ2-6; D possibly corresponds to TRBD1 (6 bases). Germline loops: CDR1 SNHLY, CDR2 FYNNEI. V lost 5 bases, J lost 2 bases, and 10 bases lay in between. The CDR3 is 15 residues long. Based on the CDR3 plus reference TRBV2 and TRBJ2-6, the full variable domain is EPEVTQTPSHQVTQMGQEVILRCVPISNHLYFYWYRQILGQKVEFLVSFYNNEISEKSEIFDDQFSVERPDGSNFTLKIRSTKLEDSAMYFCASSPQGPGANVLTFGAGSRLTVL.

The chain joins TRBV3-1 to TRBJ2-7; no clear D gene. V was trimmed by 0 bases and J by 0 bases, leaving 12 bases between them. CDR3 length: 16 amino acids. Germline V gene lookup returns CDR1 LGHDT and CDR2 YNNKEL (reference sequence). CDR3 DNA: TGTGCCAGCAGCCAAGATGGCAGTTATAGCTCCTACGAGCAGTACTTC. Translating it yields CASSQDGSYSSYEQYF.

The chain has TRBV19 and TRBJ1-6; 9 bases fit TRBD1. This CDR3 spans 14 amino acids. Looked up from germline, CDR1 is LNHDA and CDR2 is SQIVND (reference sequence). With V trimmed by 6 bases and J by 7 bases, 4 bases remained unmatched. The CDR3 coding sequence is TGTGCCAGTAGGCTGACAGGGGGGAATTCACCCCTCCACTTT. This encodes CASRLTGGNSPLHF.